These T cell receptor beta chains were read from a single sample in a study of cytomegalovirus exposure and HLA in healthy donors. Libraries were prepared by immunoSEQ multiplex PCR; TCRdb keeps only in-frame clonotypes and omits some of them. In all, the sample yields 200,000 to 250,000 clones. The sample taken for sequencing was PBMCs. These receptors were collected from a girl aged 2 to 10 in good health and CMV-seropositive. Each CDR3 is given with its conserved first and last residue.

V	J	CDR3
TRBV28	TRBJ1-5	CASSPIKQISNQPQHF
TRBV7-9	TRBJ2-1	CASSLSDRVRGGEQFF
TRBV11-1	TRBJ2-1	CASSFREGAHNEQFF
TRBV9	TRBJ2-5	CASSVAVAANRGTQYF
TRBV5-1	TRBJ2-5	CASSGPAGWQETQYF
TRBV27	TRBJ2-6	CASAPRPGANVLTF
TRBV28	TRBJ1-5	CASSLDGGNQPQHF
TRBV5-1	TRBJ2-3	CASGGLAPSTDTQYF
TRBV7-2	TRBJ1-1	CASSLRRIDGTEAFF
TRBV5-4	TRBJ2-2	CASSSRARYNTGELFF
TRBV18	TRBJ1-1	CASSHRVGPMNTEAFF
TRBV18	TRBJ2-1	CASSPQRVSYNEQFF
TRBV6-1	TRBJ1-2	CASRGDNNYGYTF
TRBV19	TRBJ2-7	CASSTVGGEQYF
TRBV19	TRBJ2-7	CASSIAHHDLGVEQYF
TRBV10-3	TRBJ2-7	CAISRDTWPSYEQYF